These T cell receptor beta chains were read from a single sample in a study of vaccination and CD4 T cells after COVID-19. TCRdb used MiXCR to reprocess the PCR reads, holding one entry per CDR3 protein. In the table there are more than 10,000 distinct CDR3 sequences, 58% of which are singletons. No antigen has been identified for these receptors. Sequenced material: cultured CD4+ T cells from blood, taken after SARS-CoV-2 vaccination. All receptors derive from a human donor with COVID-19. CDR3s include the opening cysteine and the closing phenylalanine or tryptophan. The D gene is left open where the match is weak. The size of a clone is reported for some rows only, either as once, few or many, or as a class for expanded clones.

V gene	clone size	CDR3 length	D gene	J gene	CDR3 protein	CDR3 DNA
TRBV7-9	once	14	TRBD1	TRBJ2-2	CASHGTGYTGELFF	TGTGCCAGCCACGGGACAGGATACACCGGGGAGCTGTTTTTT
TRBV6-1	.	12	.	TRBJ1-3	CASISSGNTIYF	TGTGCCAGCATAAGCTCTGGAAACACCATATATTTT
TRBV6-5	.	14	TRBD1	TRBJ1-2	CASSSGTGPYGYTF	TGTGCCAGCAGTTCCGGGACAGGGCCCTATGGCTACACCTTC
TRBV15	few	15	TRBD1	TRBJ1-1	CATSDRGYMNTEAFF	TGTGCCACCAGCGACAGGGGGTACATGAACACTGAAGCTTTCTTT
TRBV28	.	16	.	TRBJ2-3	CASSPRSGAVPHTQYF	TGTGCCAGCAGTCCCCGATCGGGGGCGGTCCCTCATACGCAGTATTTT
TRBV19	.	14	.	TRBJ1-5	CASSVDSGDQPQHF	TGTGCCAGTAGTGTGGACAGTGGCGATCAGCCCCAGCATTTT
TRBV7-6	.	11	.	TRBJ2-1	CASSFGQEQFF	TGTGCCAGCAGCTTCGGACAAGAGCAGTTCTTC
TRBV30	.	11	.	TRBJ1-1	CAWGHLTEAFF	TGTGCCTGGGGACACCTCACTGAAGCTTTCTTT
TRBV5-1	.	15	.	TRBJ2-5	CASSSGLQIVETQYF	TGCGCCAGCAGCTCGGGACTGCAGATCGTAGAGACCCAGTACTTC
TRBV20-1	few	15	TRBD1	TRBJ1-5	CSAPRTGGSNQPQHF	TGCAGTGCTCCACGGACAGGGGGTAGCAATCAGCCCCAGCATTTT
TRBV24-1	once	14	.	TRBJ1-5	CATSDAMSNQPQHF	TGTGCCACCAGTGACGCAATGAGCAATCAGCCCCAGCATTTT
TRBV4-1	few	16	.	TRBJ2-5	CASSQRGVVGQETQYF	TGCGCCAGCAGCCAAAGAGGGGTCGTGGGCCAAGAGACCCAGTACTTC
TRBV6-1	.	13	.	TRBJ1-2	CASSTDGNYGYTF	TGTGCCAGCAGTACGGACGGGAACTATGGCTACACCTTC
TRBV20-1	.	12	.	TRBJ2-3	CSVGGGVDTQYF	TGCAGTGTCGGGGGCGGGGTAGATACGCAGTATTTT
TRBV12-3/TRBV12-4	.	15	TRBD1	TRBJ1-1	CASSTLDRGHPEAFF	TGTGCCAGCAGTACACTTGACAGGGGGCATCCTGAAGCTTTCTTT
TRBV11-2	.	14	.	TRBJ1-1	CASSLPTFNTEAFF	TGTGCCAGCAGCCTTCCAACCTTTAACACTGAAGCTTTCTTT
TRBV10-1	.	14	.	TRBJ2-7	CATSRRGGKYEQYF	TGCGCCACCTCAAGGCGAGGGGGGAAGTACGAGCAGTACTTC
TRBV18	.	13	.	TRBJ1-1	CASSPQGWTEAFF	TGTGCCAGCTCACCACAGGGTTGGACTGAAGCTTTCTTT
TRBV10-1	few	13	.	TRBJ1-2	CASSESSAYGYTF	TGCGCCAGCAGTGAGTCTAGCGCCTATGGCTACACCTTC
TRBV7-2	.	14	.	TRBJ1-2	CASSFGGSAYGYTF	TGTGCCAGCAGCTTTGGAGGTTCTGCCTATGGCTACACCTTC
TRBV30	.	14	.	TRBJ1-5	CAWSGGHSNQPQHF	TGTGCCTGGAGTGGGGGACACTCCAATCAGCCCCAGCATTTT
TRBV7-2	.	15	.	TRBJ2-1	CASRGGLPTYNEQFF	TGTGCCAGTCGCGGGGGCCTACCCACCTACAATGAGCAGTTCTTC
TRBV5-4	.	15	.	TRBJ2-7	CASSLVGRSSYEQYF	TGTGCCAGCAGCTTGGTAGGACGTAGCTCCTACGAGCAGTACTTC
TRBV12-2	.	19	.	TRBJ2-1	CASRLTPGLAGARWDEQFF	TGTGCAAGTCGCCTCACGCCGGGACTAGCGGGGGCCAGATGGGATGAGCAGTTCTTC
TRBV20-1	.	14	.	TRBJ1-5	CSAPRTGSNQPQHF	TGCAGTGCCCCAAGGACGGGGAGCAATCAGCCCCAGCATTTT
TRBV28	few	16	.	TRBJ2-5	CASSFYKGRAEETQYF	TGTGCCAGCAGTTTTTATAAGGGTCGGGCTGAAGAGACCCAGTACTTC
TRBV6-2/TRBV6-3	.	13	.	TRBJ2-5	CASSYRPQETQYF	TGTGCCAGCAGTTATCGGCCGCAAGAGACCCAGTACTTC
TRBV6-5	few	11	.	TRBJ1-1	CASSSRTEAFF	TGTGCCAGCAGTTCCCGGACTGAAGCTTTCTTT
TRBV20-1	.	14	.	TRBJ2-5	CSARDLRTEGSQYF	TGCAGTGCTAGAGATCTACGGACAGAAGGATCCCAGTACTTC
TRBV20-1	few	13	.	TRBJ1-4	CSVGGLANEKLFF	TGCAGTGTTGGGGGGCTCGCCAATGAAAAACTGTTTTTT
TRBV6-1	large	15	.	TRBJ2-1	CASSNGQFAYNEQFF	TGTGCCAGCAGCAACGGACAGTTTGCCTACAATGAGCAGTTCTTC
TRBV6-1	.	11	.	TRBJ2-1	CASSKSHEQFF	TGTGCCAGCAGTAAGAGTCATGAGCAGTTCTTC
TRBV28	.	14	.	TRBJ1-4	CASSLTSGEEKLFF	TGTGCCAGCAGTTTAACGTCGGGGGAGGAAAAACTGTTTTTT
TRBV5-6	.	14	TRBD1	TRBJ1-1	CASSLGQVGGEAFF	TGTGCCAGCAGCTTAGGACAGGTGGGTGGCGAAGCTTTCTTT
TRBV25-1	.	13	TRBD1	TRBJ2-7	CASRGTGLYEQYF	TGTGCCAGCAGGGGGACAGGACTCTACGAGCAGTACTTC
TRBV5-6	.	15	.	TRBJ2-5	CASSYPNREVETQYF	TGTGCCAGCAGCTACCCGAACAGGGAGGTAGAGACCCAGTACTTC
TRBV5-1	.	14	TRBD1	TRBJ1-2	CASSTGQGGYGYTF	TGCGCCAGCAGCACAGGACAGGGTGGCTATGGCTACACCTTC
TRBV3-1	once	15	.	TRBJ2-3	CASSHVTTSTDTQYF	TGTGCCAGCAGCCACGTGACCACTAGCACAGATACGCAGTATTTT
TRBV7-2	.	16	TRBD2	TRBJ2-7	CASSLGGGGPSYEQYF	TGTGCCAGCAGCTTAGGTGGCGGGGGGCCCTCCTACGAGCAGTACTTC
TRBV4-2	large	15	TRBD1	TRBJ2-7	CASSLEGQLHGEQYF	TGTGCCAGCAGCCTCGAGGGACAGCTTCACGGGGAGCAGTACTTC
TRBV5-1	.	14	.	TRBJ2-5	CASSLEPTPETQYF	TGCGCCAGCAGCTTGGAGCCGACGCCAGAGACCCAGTACTTC
TRBV6-1	.	15	.	TRBJ2-5	CASSEKGWSQETQYF	TGTGCCAGCAGTGAAAAGGGATGGTCCCAAGAGACCCAGTACTTC
TRBV7-2	.	14	TRBD1	TRBJ2-3	CASRIQGSTDTQYF	TGTGCCAGCAGGATACAGGGGAGCACAGATACGCAGTATTTT
TRBV20-1	.	16	TRBD1	TRBJ1-2	CSARDPNRGLDYGYTF	TGCAGTGCTAGAGACCCGAACAGGGGTCTGGACTATGGCTACACCTTC
TRBV19	.	13	TRBD1	TRBJ2-5	CASRRQGQETQYF	TGTGCCAGTAGGAGACAGGGCCAAGAGACCCAGTACTTC
TRBV7-6	.	15	.	TRBJ2-5	CASSLGTGFAETQYF	TGTGCCAGCAGCTTAGGGACGGGTTTCGCGGAGACCCAGTACTTC
TRBV29-1	once	16	TRBD2	TRBJ2-1	CSVSPRLAGEYNEQFF	TGCAGCGTGAGCCCACGACTAGCGGGGGAATACAATGAGCAGTTCTTC
TRBV11-2	.	14	TRBD2	TRBJ2-7	CASSPGGSSYEQYF	TGTGCCAGCAGCCCCGGGGGGAGCTCCTACGAGCAGTACTTC
TRBV10-3	.	15	.	TRBJ2-7	CAITQGEEGGYEQYF	TGTGCCATCACCCAAGGCGAGGAGGGGGGCTACGAGCAGTACTTC
TRBV6-5	.	15	TRBD1	TRBJ2-7	CASSYARTGEGEQYF	TGTGCCAGCAGTTACGCACGGACAGGGGAAGGCGAGCAGTACTTC
TRBV20-1	few	15	TRBD1	TRBJ2-3	CSASGTGTSTDTQYF	TGCAGTGCTAGCGGGACAGGGACTAGCACAGATACGCAGTATTTT
TRBV7-9	few	14	.	TRBJ1-1	CASSQQGGITEAFF	TGTGCCAGCAGCCAACAGGGAGGGATAACTGAAGCTTTCTTT
TRBV2	.	15	TRBD1	TRBJ1-1	CASRDSRGATTEAFF	TGTGCCAGCAGGGACTCCAGGGGGGCTACCACTGAAGCTTTCTTT
TRBV6-5	once	17	TRBD1	TRBJ2-7	CASSYSTSGTGHYEQYF	TGTGCCAGCAGTTACTCAACCTCCGGGACAGGGCACTACGAGCAGTACTTC
TRBV11-3	.	14	TRBD1	TRBJ2-4	CASRSGQGENIQYF	TGTGCCAGCAGGTCAGGACAGGGCGAAAACATTCAGTACTTC
TRBV12-3/TRBV12-4	.	13	.	TRBJ2-7	CASSGDTSYEQYF	TGTGCCAGCAGTGGGGACACCTCCTACGAGCAGTACTTC
TRBV20-1	once	16	.	TRBJ2-5	CSAYPGAALGQETQYF	TGCAGTGCTTATCCGGGGGCGGCTTTGGGTCAAGAGACCCAGTACTTC